This entry is about one T cell receptor beta chain. This specimen belongs to a study of blood T cell repertoires in COVID-19. Study overall: T cells, B-cell-depleted T cells, or PBMCs provided the cDNA or gDNA that served as material.

How the authors handled the data: Nucleated cell counts were estimated from reference gene primer amplification. The assay was immunoSEQ multiplex PCR, and TCRdb's table has in-frame clones only and misses some. V, J and clone size were drawn from that table, and D and trimming were deduced from the DNA. The sample contains 240,000 or so clones, about 88% of which appear only once. Germline V gene sequence: CDR1 LGHNA, CDR2 YSLEER. V was pared by 4 bases and J by 1 base, with 7 bases of the junction left unmatched. The CDR3 consists of 17 residues. The specimen sequenced was peripheral blood. This receptor was obtained from a woman in her 70s with active or convalescent COVID-19. The gene calls are TRBV4-3 and TRBJ2-3, with 11 bases matching TRBD2. The CDR3 DNA sequence: TGCGCCAGCAGCCCAGCTAGCGGGGGGTTTGGCACAGATACGCAGTATTTT. Amino acid sequence: CASSPASGGFGTDTQYF.